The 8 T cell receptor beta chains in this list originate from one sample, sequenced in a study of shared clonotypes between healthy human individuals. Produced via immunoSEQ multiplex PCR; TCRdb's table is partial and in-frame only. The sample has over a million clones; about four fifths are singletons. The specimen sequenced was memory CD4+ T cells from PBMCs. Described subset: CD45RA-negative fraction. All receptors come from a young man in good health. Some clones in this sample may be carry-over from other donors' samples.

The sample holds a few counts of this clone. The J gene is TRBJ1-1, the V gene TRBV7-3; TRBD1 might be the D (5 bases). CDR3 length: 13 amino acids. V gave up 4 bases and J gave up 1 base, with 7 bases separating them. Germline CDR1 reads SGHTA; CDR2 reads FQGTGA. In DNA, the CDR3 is TGTGCCAGCAGCTATACAGGGAACACTGAAGCTTTCTTT. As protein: CASSYTGNTEAFF.

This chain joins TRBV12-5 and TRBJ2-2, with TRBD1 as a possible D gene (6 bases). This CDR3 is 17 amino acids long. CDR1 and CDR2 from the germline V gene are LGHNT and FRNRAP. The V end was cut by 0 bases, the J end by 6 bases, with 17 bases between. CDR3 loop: CASGLVGTRDKAGELFF. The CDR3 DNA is TGTGCTAGTGGTTTGGTAGGGACACGCGATAAGGCCGGGGAGCTGTTTTTT. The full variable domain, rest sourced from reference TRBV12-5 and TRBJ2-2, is DARVTQTPRHKVTEMGQEVTMRCQPILGHNTVFWYRQTMMQGLELLAYFRNRAPLDDSGMPKDRFSAEMPDATLATLKIQPSEPRDSAVYFCASGLVGTRDKAGELFFGEGSRLTVL.

CDR3 coding DNA: TGTGCCAGCTCACCCCAACGGGGGGCGGACACCGGGGAGCTGTTTTTT. Amino acids: CASSPQRGADTGELFF. The rearrangement joins TRBV18 to TRBJ2-2; possible D gene TRBD2, 7 bases. From germline, CDR1 is KGHSH and CDR2 LQKENI. This CDR3 has 16 residues. Deletions cut 3 bases from V and 3 bases from J, with 14 bases between.

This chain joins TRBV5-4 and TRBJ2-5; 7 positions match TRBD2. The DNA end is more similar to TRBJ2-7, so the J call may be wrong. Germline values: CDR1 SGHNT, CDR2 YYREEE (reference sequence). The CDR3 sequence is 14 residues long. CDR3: CASSSSGVASEQYF. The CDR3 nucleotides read TGTGCCAGCAGCTCCAGCGGGGTAGCGTCCGAGCAGTACTTC.

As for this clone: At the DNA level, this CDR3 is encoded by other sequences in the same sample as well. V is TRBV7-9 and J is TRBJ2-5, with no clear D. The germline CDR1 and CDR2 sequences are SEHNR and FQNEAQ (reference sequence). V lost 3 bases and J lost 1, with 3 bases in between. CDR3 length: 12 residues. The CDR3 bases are TGTGCCAGCAGCTTTTCCCAAGAGACCCAGTACTTC. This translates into CASSFSQETQYF.

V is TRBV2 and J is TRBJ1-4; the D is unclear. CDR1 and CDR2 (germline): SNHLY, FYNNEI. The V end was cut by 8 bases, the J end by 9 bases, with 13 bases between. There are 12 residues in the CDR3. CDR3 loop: CASCIVPQKLFF. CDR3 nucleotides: TGTGCCAGCTGTATTGTCCCCCAAAAACTGTTTTTT. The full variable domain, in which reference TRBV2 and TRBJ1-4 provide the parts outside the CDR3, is EPEVTQTPSHQVTQMGQEVILRCVPISNHLYFYWYRQILGQKVEFLVSFYNNEISEKSEIFDDQFSVERPDGSNFTLKIRSTKLEDSAMYFCASCIVPQKLFFGSGTQLSVL.

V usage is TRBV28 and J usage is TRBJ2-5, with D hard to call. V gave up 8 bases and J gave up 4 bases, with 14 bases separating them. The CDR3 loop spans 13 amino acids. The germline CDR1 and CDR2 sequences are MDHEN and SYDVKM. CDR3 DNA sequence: TGTGCCAGCGAAAGTAGAGTAGGAGAGACCCAGTACTTC. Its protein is CASESRVGETQYF.

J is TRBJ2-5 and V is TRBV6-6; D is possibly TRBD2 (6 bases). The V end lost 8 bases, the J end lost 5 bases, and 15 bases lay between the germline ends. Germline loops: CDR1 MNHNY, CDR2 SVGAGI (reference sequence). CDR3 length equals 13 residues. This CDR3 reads CASRDSKGETQYF. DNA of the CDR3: TGTGCCAGCCGGGACTCCAAAGGGGAGACCCAGTACTTC.